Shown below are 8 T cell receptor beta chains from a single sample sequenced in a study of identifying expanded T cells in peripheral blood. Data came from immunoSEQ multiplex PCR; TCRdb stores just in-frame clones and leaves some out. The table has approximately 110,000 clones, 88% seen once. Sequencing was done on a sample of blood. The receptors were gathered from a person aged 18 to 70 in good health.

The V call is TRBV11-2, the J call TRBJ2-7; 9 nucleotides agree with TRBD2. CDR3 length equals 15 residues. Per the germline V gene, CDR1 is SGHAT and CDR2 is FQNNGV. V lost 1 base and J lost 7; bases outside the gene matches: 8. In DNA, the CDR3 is TGTGCCAGCAGCTTAGGCCCTGGACTAGCGAGTGAGCAGTACTTC. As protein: CASSLGPGLASEQYF.

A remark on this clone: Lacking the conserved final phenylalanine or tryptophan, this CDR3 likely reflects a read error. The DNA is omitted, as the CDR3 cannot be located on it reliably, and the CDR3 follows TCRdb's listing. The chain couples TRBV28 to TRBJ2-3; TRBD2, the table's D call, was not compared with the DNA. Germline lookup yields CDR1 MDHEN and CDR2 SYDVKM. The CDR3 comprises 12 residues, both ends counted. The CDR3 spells CASSSGTNIPFV.

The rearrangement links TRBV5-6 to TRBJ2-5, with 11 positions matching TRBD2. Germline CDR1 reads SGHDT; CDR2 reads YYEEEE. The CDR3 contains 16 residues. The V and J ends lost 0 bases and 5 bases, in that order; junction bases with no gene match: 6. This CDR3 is CASSLAASGRTETQYF. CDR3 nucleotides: TGTGCCAGCAGCTTGGCGGCTAGCGGGAGGACGGAGACCCAGTACTTC.

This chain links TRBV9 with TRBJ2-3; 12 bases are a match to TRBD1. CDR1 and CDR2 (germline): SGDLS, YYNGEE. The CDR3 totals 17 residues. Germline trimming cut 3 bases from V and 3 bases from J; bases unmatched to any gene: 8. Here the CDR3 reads CASSDQGQGARTDTQYF. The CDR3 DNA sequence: TGTGCCAGCAGCGACCAGGGACAGGGGGCAAGGACAGATACGCAGTATTTT.

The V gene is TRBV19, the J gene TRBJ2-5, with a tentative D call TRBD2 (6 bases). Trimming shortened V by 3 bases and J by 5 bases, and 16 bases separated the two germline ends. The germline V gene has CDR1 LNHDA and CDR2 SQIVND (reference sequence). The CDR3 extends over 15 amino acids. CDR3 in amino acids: CASSIGGAAGETQYF. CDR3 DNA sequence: TGTGCCAGTAGTATCGGAGGGGCGGCGGGGGAGACCCAGTACTTC.

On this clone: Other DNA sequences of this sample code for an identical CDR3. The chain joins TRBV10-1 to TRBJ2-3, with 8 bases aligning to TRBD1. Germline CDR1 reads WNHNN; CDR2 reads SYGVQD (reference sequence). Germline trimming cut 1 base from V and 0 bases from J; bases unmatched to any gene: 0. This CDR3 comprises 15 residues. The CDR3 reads CASSEYRGSTDTQYF. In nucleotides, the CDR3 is TGCGCCAGCAGTGAGTACAGGGGGAGCACAGATACGCAGTATTTT.

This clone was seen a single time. The CDR3 here is CASSDYGAGANVLTF. CDR3 in DNA: TGTGCCAGCAGTGATTATGGGGCTGGGGCCAACGTCCTGACTTTC. This chain uses TRBV2 with TRBJ2-6; D remains unclear. The CDR3 extends over 15 amino acids. Germline V gene lookup returns CDR1 SNHLY and CDR2 FYNNEI. V was cut by 3 bases and J by 2 bases, with 8 bases left in between.

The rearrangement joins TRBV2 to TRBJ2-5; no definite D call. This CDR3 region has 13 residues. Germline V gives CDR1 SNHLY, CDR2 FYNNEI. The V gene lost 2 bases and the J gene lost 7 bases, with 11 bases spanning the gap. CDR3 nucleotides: TGTGCCAGCAGTGAAAGGGAACATTCGACCCAGTACTTC. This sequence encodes CASSEREHSTQYF.